The 14 T cell receptor beta chains below all came from one sample that was sequenced in a study of blood T cell repertoires in COVID-19. The assay was immunoSEQ multiplex PCR, and TCRdb's table has in-frame clones only and misses some. Of around 170,000 clones in the sample, about 88% are singletons; the top ten hold roughly 24%. What was sequenced was peripheral blood. Every receptor here comes from a man in his 60s with acute or convalescent COVID-19.

The genes are TRBV5-5 and TRBJ1-5; TRBD1 matches at 8 bases. The junction had 4 bases not matched to a gene; V was cut back by 3 bases and J by 5 bases. Germline V lookup: CDR1 SGHKS, CDR2 YYEKEE (reference sequence). This CDR3 contains 14 residues. The CDR3 DNA reads as TGTGCCAGCAGCTCCCGACAGGGGTATCAGCCCCAGCATTTT. It specifies CASSSRQGYQPQHF.

V gene TRBV4-2 combines with J gene TRBJ1-2; D ambiguous. The CDR3 covers 15 residues. Per the germline V gene, CDR1 is LGHNA and CDR2 is YNFKEQ. V was cut by 0 bases and J by 4 bases, with 12 bases left in between. The DNA of the CDR3 is TGTGCCAGCAGCCAAGATCCGGGAGGGAGCTATGGCTACACCTTC. Encoded protein: CASSQDPGGSYGYTF.

The DNA of the CDR3 is TGTGCCAGCAGCTTGGCCCCGGCAGATACGCAGTATTTT. This translates into CASSLAPADTQYF. The chain uses TRBV5-6 and TRBJ2-3; no clear D gene. The CDR3 sequence is 13 residues long. Germline V CDR1 and CDR2: SGHDT, YYEEEE. V was trimmed by 0 bases and J by 4 bases, leaving 6 bases between them.

This sequence joins TRBV11-2 and TRBJ2-3, with D perhaps matching TRBD2 (6 bases). The CDR3 is 15 amino acids. CDR1 is SGHAT, CDR2 FQNNGV, per germline. The V and J ends lost 5 bases and 2 bases respectively, with 14 bases between them. As DNA, the CDR3 is TGTGCCAGCAGCCTCGAGGGGAGGACCACAGATACGCAGTATTTT. Its translation is CASSLEGRTTDTQYF.

The CDR3, as DNA: TGTGCCAGTAGTATTTTTGGACAGGGTGTGGAAGAAACGCAGTATTTT. As protein: CASSIFGQGVEETQYF. The chain carries TRBV19 and TRBJ2-3; 8 bases are shared with TRBD1. The germline gives CDR1 LNHDA, CDR2 SQIVND (reference sequence). This CDR3 spans 16 amino acids. The V segment lost 3 bases and the J segment 9 bases; nucleotides outside the gene matches: 14.

The chain couples TRBV5-6 to TRBJ1-3, with D tentatively TRBD1 (6 bases). Germline-derived CDR1 and CDR2 are SGHDT and YYEEEE. V lost 3 bases to trimming and J lost 0 bases, with 13 bases between them. CDR3 length: 16 residues. CDR3 amino acids: CASSSTWDTSGNTIYF. The CDR3 region has the DNA TGTGCCAGCAGCTCAACCTGGGACACCTCTGGAAACACCATATATTTT.

The genes are TRBV5-1 and TRBJ1-5, with a tentative D call TRBD1 (5 bases). The V gene's germline CDR1 is SGHRS and CDR2 YFSETQ. V dropped 0 bases and J dropped 5 bases, with 6 bases sitting between them. The CDR3 length is 13 residues. CDR3 in DNA: TGCGCCAGCAGCTTGGCGGGGGATCAGCCCCAGCATTTT. Translated: CASSLAGDQPQHF. Filled out from reference TRBV5-1 and TRBJ1-5, the complete variable domain reads KAGVTQTPRYLIKTRGQQVTLSCSPISGHRSVSWYQQTPGQGLQFLFEYFSETQRNKGNFPGRFSGRQFSNSRSEMNVSTLELGDSALYLCASSLAGDQPQHFGDGTRLSIL.

V gene TRBV2 combines with J gene TRBJ2-5; D may be TRBD2 (6 bases). Germline V gives CDR1 SNHLY, CDR2 FYNNEI. V lost 4 bases and J lost 0, with 12 bases in between. The CDR3 is 15 amino acids. As DNA, the CDR3 is TGTGCCAGCAGTGGGACGGGGGACTACCAAGAGACCCAGTACTTC. Translation: CASSGTGDYQETQYF.

CDR3 sequence: CASSPGLAGVQETQYF. Written as DNA, the CDR3 is TGTGCCAGCAGCCCCGGACTAGCGGGGGTACAAGAGACCCAGTACTTC. This chain uses TRBV5-8 with TRBJ2-5, with TRBD2 matching 13 bases. With V trimmed by 4 bases and J by 2 bases, 5 bases remained unmatched. Per the germline V gene, CDR1 is SGHTS and CDR2 is YDEGEE. The CDR3 has 16 amino acids.

The chain combines TRBV6-5 with TRBJ1-5; no firm D call. V was pared by 6 bases and J by 4 bases, with 13 bases between. The CDR3 consists of 14 residues. Per the germline V gene, CDR1 is MNHEY and CDR2 is SVGAGI. The CDR3 DNA sequence: TGTGCCAGCAGGGAGGGAGGACGTAATCAGCCCCAGCATTTT. The encoded protein is CASREGGRNQPQHF.

The chain couples TRBV30 to TRBJ2-2, with no clear D. Germline CDR1 is GTSNPN and CDR2 is SVGIG (reference sequence). CDR3 size: 17 residues. Deletions cut 0 bases from V and 6 bases from J, with 20 bases between. The CDR3 DNA reads as TGTGCCTGGAGTGTATTCAAGGCCTACCAGGCCGCCGGGGAGCTGTTTTTT. Translating it yields CAWSVFKAYQAAGELFF.

This clone showed up just a few times. The V call is TRBV2, the J call TRBJ2-5, with TRBD1 as a possible D gene (5 bases). The CDR3 covers 14 residues. Deletions cut 3 bases from V and 2 bases from J, with 10 bases between. CDR1 and CDR2 (germline): SNHLY, FYNNEI. The CDR3 protein is CASSDTAGQETQYF. CDR3 DNA: TGTGCCAGCAGTGACACGGCAGGGCAAGAGACCCAGTACTTC.

J is TRBJ2-6 and V is TRBV3-1 (or the pseudogene TRBV3-2); 7 bases are shared with TRBD2. The CDR3 spans 15 residues. The germline gives CDR1 LGHDT, CDR2 YNNKEL (reference sequence). V gave up 8 bases and J gave up 0 bases; unmatched junction bases: 4. This CDR3 reads CASATGGSGANVLTF. For the CDR3, the DNA is TGTGCCAGCGCAACGGGGGGCTCTGGGGCCAACGTCCTGACTTTC.

The chain recombines TRBV6-5 with TRBJ1-6; 7 positions match TRBD1. V trimming: 4 bases; J trimming: 4 bases; junction bases outside the gene matches: 1. This CDR3 has 14 residues. Germline V gene lookup returns CDR1 MNHEY and CDR2 SVGAGI. This chain's CDR3 is CASSSQGYNSPLHF. The CDR3 bases are TGTGCCAGCAGTTCACAGGGGTATAATTCACCCCTCCACTTT.